The 7 T cell receptor beta chains presented below share a single source sample, sequenced in a study of blood T cell repertoires in COVID-19 (dated by TCRdb to 2018 to 2020). The receptor library was made with the immunoSEQ multiplex PCR assay. As stored in TCRdb, this immuneACCESS dataset retains in-frame rearrangements with V and J assigned. A fraction of the clones does not appear; measured against another copy, unresolved V genes explain less than half of the discrepancy, and the remainder lacks a known reason. In this sample the table shows about 210,000 clones, 70% to 90% of which occur a single time. The top ten hold 0.85% to 0.95% of the sample. Sequencing was done on a sample of peripheral blood. The receptors were gathered from a man in his 60s with COVID-19, enrolled during active disease.

The J gene is TRBJ2-2, the V gene TRBV3-1 (or the pseudogene TRBV3-2), with D unresolved. Germline CDR1 and CDR2: LGHDT and YNNKEL (reference sequence). V lost 0 bases and J lost 2, with 10 bases in between. This CDR3 is 16 amino acids long. In nucleotides, the CDR3 is TGTGCCAGCAGCCAAGATCGAGACATAAACACCGGGGAGCTGTTTTTT. The encoded protein is CASSQDRDINTGELFF.

The V and J genes are TRBV18 and TRBJ1-6; 11 bases match TRBD1. Germline assignment: CDR1 KGHSH and CDR2 LQKENI. The CDR3 consists of 15 residues. J lost 10 bases, V lost 7 bases, and 9 bases had no gene match. In nucleotides, the CDR3 is TGTGCCAGCTACGCCGGGACAGGGGGGAGGTCACCCCTCCACTTT. It codes for CASYAGTGGRSPLHF.

The V and J genes are TRBV6-5 and TRBJ1-4, with TRBD1 matching 7 bases. The CDR3 is 14 residues long. J lost 4 bases, V lost 6 bases, and 5 bases had no gene match. Germline CDR1 is MNHEY and CDR2 is SVGAGI. The CDR3 nucleotides read TGTGCCAGCAGCCTCGGGACAGTTAATGAAAAACTGTTTTTT. It is translated as CASSLGTVNEKLFF.

J is TRBJ2-2 and V is TRBV9; 11 nucleotides agree with TRBD1. The CDR3 contains 17 residues. The trim removed 3 bases at V and 0 bases at J, leaving 4 bases unmatched. Germline V gene data show CDR1 as SGDLS and CDR2 as YYNGEE. In nucleotides, the CDR3 is TGTGCCAGCAGCGCACGGACAGGGGGCGCGAACACCGGGGAGCTGTTTTTT. This gives the protein CASSARTGGANTGELFF.

The chain joins TRBV18 to TRBJ2-5; the match to TRBD1 covers 7 bases. Germline V gene data show CDR1 as KGHSH and CDR2 as LQKENI. Trimming took 3 bases from V and 4 from J; bases not matched to a gene: 5. The CDR3 sequence is 14 residues long. In DNA form, the CDR3 reads TGTGCCAGCTCACCGGTGGCAGGGGGAGAGACCCAGTACTTC. It encodes CASSPVAGGETQYF. Based on the CDR3 plus reference TRBV18 and TRBJ2-5, the full variable domain is NAGVMQNPRHLVRRRGQEARLRCSPMKGHSHVYWYRQLPEEGLKFMVYLQKENIIDESGMPKERFSAEFPKEGPSILRIQQVVRGDSAAYFCASSPVAGGETQYFGPGTRLLVL.

The V gene is TRBV2, the J gene TRBJ1-3; the match to TRBD1 covers 9 bases. The CDR3 spans 14 residues. Germline V gene lookup returns CDR1 SNHLY and CDR2 FYNNEI. The V and J ends lost 6 bases and 4 bases, in that order; junction bases with no gene match: 4. The CDR3 bases are TGTGCCAGCAGAGCCACAGGGGGCGGAAACACCATATATTTT. Translation gives CASRATGGGNTIYF.

This clone appeared a single time. The rearrangement joins TRBV7-8 to TRBJ1-3; TRBD1 matches at 7 bases. The CDR3 extends over 16 amino acids. V dropped 0 bases and J dropped 3; count of bases not matched to a gene: 5. Germline CDR1 SGHVS, CDR2 FQNEAQ. DNA for the CDR3: TGTGCCAGCAGCTTAGCCTCGGGGACAGTTGGAAACACCATATATTTT. It specifies CASSLASGTVGNTIYF.